This TCR beta chain was identified in a study of early T cells in non-severe SARS-CoV-2 infection. Study-level information: Alpha and beta chains were unpaired, from unsorted whole-blood bulk RNA.

Separate cDNA molecules each had unique molecular identifiers attached to them. TCRdb itself ran the 5' RACE reads through MiXCR, one entry per CDR3 protein. The data hold tens of thousands of distinct CDR3 sequences, with roughly an eighth observed a single time. The CDR3 extends over 12 amino acids. Germline CDR1 DFQATT, CDR2 SNEGSKA (reference sequence). V lost 3 bases, J lost 2 bases, and 8 bases lay in between. About this clonotype: Its antigen is still unknown.

The study, taken as a whole, reports: A preference for anti-spike CD8 responses marked VDJdb matching, which missed private and CD4 specificities.

This receptor was taken from an adult who was a healthcare worker with PCR-confirmed SARS-CoV-2 infection or an uninfected control (not recorded which). Sequencing was carried out using whole blood. The chain couples TRBV20-1 to TRBJ2-7, with a weak D call TRBD2 (5 bases). The chain's CDR3 is CSASRETYEQYF. CDR3 coding DNA: TGCAGTGCTAGTAGGGAGACCTACGAGCAGTACTTC.